The sequence of this TCR beta chain was determined in a study of blood T cell repertoires in COVID-19 (dated by TCRdb to between 2020 and 2021). Context from the whole study: Samples from collaborators originated in the United States, Italy and Spain and spanned both the acute and convalescent phases of COVID-19. The material from the prospective study consisted of cDNA or gDNA derived from T cells, B-cell-depleted T cells, or PBMCs. Subjects who had been exposed to COVID-19, were actively infected with it, or had recovered from it provided the deeply sampled blood TCRbeta repertoires that made up the dataset. A freely available public database, intended as a resource for researchers studying the immune response to SARS-CoV-2, is where the repertoires were released. Samples came from the ongoing ImmuneRACE study (first 160 participants) plus 1,254 subjects from 6 global collaborators. The sample metadata nearly always contained a de-identified subject ID, COVID-19 status, age in years and sex. Where HLA class I and class II types were available, the types were taken from metadata supplied by the sample provider, not from assay-based typing.

TCRbeta CDR3 regions were amplified from genomic DNA by means of the immunoSEQ Assay, a bias-controlled multiplex PCR. As for the authors' bioinformatics: Nucleated cell counts per sample were estimated from amplification of reference gene primers within the assay. To quantify the absolute abundance of each unique TCRbeta CDR3 rearrangement, sequence reads were collapsed and filtered. For each sample, productive Simpson clonality was calculated as the square root of Simpson's diversity index over productive rearrangements. The immuneACCESS repertoire file appears here via TCRdb, limited to in-frame rearrangements. These files lack a portion of the clones; in checked studies, under half of the deficit traces to unresolved V genes, and the cause of the others is not known. Clone size and V and J calls were adopted from that table, with D and trimming inferred from the DNA. This sample has about 230,000 clones in its table, and around 88% of those were observed once. 2.5% of the sample comes from the top ten.

Regarding this clone: There is no known antigen for this receptor. No qualities accompany the bases; no much larger clone lies one base away.

On the study overall, not on this receptor specifically: The quantity of clinical and demographic metadata differed by source and by participant and was supplied without curation.

Participants in the prospective study were aged about 18 to 89 years, lived in 20 to 25 United States geographic areas, and enrolled through a virtual design. Cohort assignment in the prospective study relied on participant-reported clinical history from a screening survey and a study questionnaire. In the prospective study, whole blood, serum and a nasopharyngeal or oropharyngeal swab were collected from each participant by mobile phlebotomists. Over a roughly 2-month period, participants in the prospective study had the option of providing additional blood draws and questionnaires. Before DNA extraction, prospective study blood samples were shipped either frozen or at room temperature. V loses 0 bases of germline sequence and J loses 3 bases, and the interval between the two ends is 10 bases. Including cysteine and phenylalanine, the CDR3 has 15 amino acids. The read is trimmed to its CDR3 DNA, 45 bases read in frame from base 1. Looking up the germline V gene yields CDR1 SGDLS and CDR2 YYNGEE.

The sequence joins TRBV9 to TRBJ2-1; the D gene cannot be named for sure. Sequenced input: PBMCs or T cells enriched from blood (not recorded which). The TCR originated in a woman in her 40s with acute COVID-19. The DNA sequence reads TGTGCCAGCAGCGTAGGACTGGCCGGCTACAATGAGCAGTTCTTC. Its translation reads: CASSVGLAGYNEQFF. The CDR3, completed at both ends by the reference TRBV9 and TRBJ2-1 genes, gives the full variable domain DSGVTQTPKHLITATGQRVTLRCSPRSGDLSVYWYQQSLDQGLQFLIQYYNGEERAKGNILERFSAQQFPDLHSELNLSSLELGDSALYFCASSVGLAGYNEQFFGPGTRLTVL.